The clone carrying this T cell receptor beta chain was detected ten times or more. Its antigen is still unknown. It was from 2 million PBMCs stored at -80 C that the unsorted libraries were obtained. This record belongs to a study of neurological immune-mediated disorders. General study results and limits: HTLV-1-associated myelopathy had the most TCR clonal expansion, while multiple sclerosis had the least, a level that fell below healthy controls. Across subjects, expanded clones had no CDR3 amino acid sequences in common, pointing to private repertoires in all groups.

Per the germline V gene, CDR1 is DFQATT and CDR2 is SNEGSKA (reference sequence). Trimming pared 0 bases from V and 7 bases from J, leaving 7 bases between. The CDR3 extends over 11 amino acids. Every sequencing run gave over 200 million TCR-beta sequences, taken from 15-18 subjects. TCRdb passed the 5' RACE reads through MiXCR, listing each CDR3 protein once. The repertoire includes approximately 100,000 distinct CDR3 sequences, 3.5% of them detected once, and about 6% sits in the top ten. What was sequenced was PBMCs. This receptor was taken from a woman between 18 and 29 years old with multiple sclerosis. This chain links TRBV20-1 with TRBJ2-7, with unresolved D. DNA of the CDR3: TGCAGTGCTAGAGATCAACGGGAGCAGTACTTC. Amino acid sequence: CSARDQREQYF.